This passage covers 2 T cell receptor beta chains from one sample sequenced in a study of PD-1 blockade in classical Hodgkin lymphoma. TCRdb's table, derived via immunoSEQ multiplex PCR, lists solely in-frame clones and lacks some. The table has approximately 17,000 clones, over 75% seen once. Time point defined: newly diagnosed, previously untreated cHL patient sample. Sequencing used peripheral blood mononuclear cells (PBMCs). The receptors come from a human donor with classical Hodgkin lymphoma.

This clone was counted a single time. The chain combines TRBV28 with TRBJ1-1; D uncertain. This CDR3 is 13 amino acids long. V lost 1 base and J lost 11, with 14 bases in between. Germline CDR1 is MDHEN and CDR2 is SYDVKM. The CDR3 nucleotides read TGTGCCAGCAGTTTATCCAAAGGGCTGAACGCTTTCTTT. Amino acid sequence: CASSLSKGLNAFF.

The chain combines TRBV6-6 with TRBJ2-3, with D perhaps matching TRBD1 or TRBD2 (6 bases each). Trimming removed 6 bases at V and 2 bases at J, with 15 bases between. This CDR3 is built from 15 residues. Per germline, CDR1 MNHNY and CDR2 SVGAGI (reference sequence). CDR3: CASRFNREVTDTQYF. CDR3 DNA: TGTGCCAGCAGGTTTAACAGGGAGGTCACAGATACGCAGTATTTT.